This T cell receptor (beta chain) was sequenced for a study of blood T cell repertoires in COVID-19. In the study overall: The analysed material was cDNA or gDNA that came from T cells, B-cell-depleted T cells, or PBMCs.

This CDR3 contains 13 residues. Deletions cut 2 bases from V and 0 bases from J, with 4 bases between. From germline, CDR1 is LGHDT and CDR2 YNNKEL (reference sequence). As processed by the authors: Quantification of nucleated cells was approximated via reference gene primer amplification. Sequencing was performed with immunoSEQ multiplex PCR; in TCRdb, only in-frame clones are kept and a portion is missing. D and trimming were read from the DNA, whereas the V and J calls and clone size are those reported in that table. The repertoire holds fewer than 65,000 clones, with approximately 90% as singletons.

V usage is TRBV3-1 (or the pseudogene TRBV3-2) and J usage is TRBJ1-1; no clear D. This clonotype was sampled from a human donor with acute or convalescent COVID-19. The donor label of this sample is uncertain. What was sequenced was peripheral blood. The CDR3 region is CASSQSLNTEAFF. The DNA of the CDR3 is TGTGCCAGCAGCCAATCATTGAACACTGAAGCTTTCTTT.